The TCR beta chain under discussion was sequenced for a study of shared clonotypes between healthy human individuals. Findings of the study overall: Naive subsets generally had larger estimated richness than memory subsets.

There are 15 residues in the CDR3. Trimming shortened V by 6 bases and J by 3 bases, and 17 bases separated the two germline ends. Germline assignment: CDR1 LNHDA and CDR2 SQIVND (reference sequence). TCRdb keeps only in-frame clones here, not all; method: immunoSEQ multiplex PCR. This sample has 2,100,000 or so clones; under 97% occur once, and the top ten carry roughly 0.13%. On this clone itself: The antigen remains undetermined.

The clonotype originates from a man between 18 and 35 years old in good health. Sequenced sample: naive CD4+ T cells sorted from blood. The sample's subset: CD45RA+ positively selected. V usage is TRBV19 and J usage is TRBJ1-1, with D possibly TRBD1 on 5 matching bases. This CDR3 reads CASRDPQGTYTEAFF. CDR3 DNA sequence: TGTGCCAGTAGGGACCCCCAGGGAACCTACACTGAAGCTTTCTTT. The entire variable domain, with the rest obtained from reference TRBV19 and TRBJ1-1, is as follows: DGGITQSPKYLFRKEGQNVTLSCEQNLNHDAMYWYRQDPGQGLRLIYYSQIVNDFQKGDIAEGYSVSREKKESFPLTVTSAQKNPTAFYLCASRDPQGTYTEAFFGQGTRLTVV.